Following are 12 T cell receptor beta chains from one sample sequenced in a study of T-cell reconstitution after alpha-beta-depleted transplantation in children. It was with unique molecular identifiers that the TCRbeta library was prepared. Via MiXCR, TCRdb re-called the PCR reads, giving one row per CDR3 protein. The profile covers hundreds of thousands of distinct CDR3 sequences, with roughly 15% appearing a single time and about 1.1% taken by the ten largest. The input for sequencing was PBMCs from the stem cell graft donor, taken from the stem cell graft. The receptors come from a human donor who donated a stem cell graft to a child with acute myeloid leukemia.

This clonotype has at least ten counts. The chain employs TRBV19 and TRBJ2-6, with 7 positions matching TRBD1. Unmatched junction bases numbered 12, after V lost 3 bases and J lost 4 bases. The V gene's germline CDR1 is LNHDA and CDR2 SQIVND (reference sequence). This CDR3 is 18 amino acids long. Here the CDR3 reads CASSILTGSWEGANVLTF. CDR3 nucleotides: TGTGCCAGTAGTATTCTGACAGGGTCATGGGAAGGGGCCAACGTCCTGACTTTC. Based on the CDR3 plus reference TRBV19 and TRBJ2-6, the full variable domain is DGGITQSPKYLFRKEGQNVTLSCEQNLNHDAMYWYRQDPGQGLRLIYYSQIVNDFQKGDIAEGYSVSREKKESFPLTVTSAQKNPTAFYLCASSILTGSWEGANVLTFGAGSRLTVL.

A single count supports this clonotype. Since no conserved phenylalanine or tryptophan closes the CDR3, a read error is the likely cause. The CDR3 DNA reads as TGTGCCAGCAGTCGCGCCAACTTCGGCGGGACCTATGGCTACACCCTC. As protein: CASSRANFGGTYGYTL. The rearrangement uses TRBV6-1 and TRBJ1-2; D might be TRBD1 (5 bases). Germline V CDR1 and CDR2: MNHNS, SASEGT. The CDR3 consists of 16 residues. V was shortened by 5 bases and J by 4 bases, with 20 bases between the two germline ends.

The chain has TRBV7-9 and TRBJ2-7; the match to TRBD1 covers 8 bases. Germline V gene data show CDR1 as SEHNR and CDR2 as FQNEAQ (reference sequence). The CDR3 is 15 residues long. V shed 5 bases, J shed 0 bases, and the junction held 6 bases outside the gene matches. In DNA, the CDR3 is TGTGCCAGCAGCCCTACAGGGGGAAGCTCCTACGAGCAGTACGTC. As protein: CASSPTGGSSYEQYV.

This clonotype has a count of ten or more. The J gene is TRBJ2-2, the V gene TRBV9, with 7 bases that match TRBD1. The CDR3 spans 13 residues. With V trimmed by 8 bases and J by 6 bases, 7 bases remained unmatched. Germline loops: CDR1 SGDLS, CDR2 YYNGEE. CDR3 protein: CASGQAAAGELFF. The CDR3 DNA sequence: TGTGCCAGTGGACAGGCGGCCGCCGGGGAGCTGTTTTTT.

The chain couples TRBV24-1 to TRBJ2-3, with a possible D match to TRBD2 (6 bases). Germline CDR1 reads KGHDR; CDR2 reads SFDVKD. Trimming cost V 5 bases and J 1 base, with 12 bases left between them. This CDR3 is 15 amino acids long. CDR3 DNA sequence: TGTGCCACCAGTGTCCGGGAGAGAGGCACAGATACGCAGTATTTT. It yields the protein CATSVRERGTDTQYF.

About this clonotype itself: A much larger clone differs by one base, so this may be a read error. The rearrangement uses TRBV27 and TRBJ1-2; perhaps TRBD1 as D (6 bases). This CDR3 is built from 13 residues. Germline V gene sequence: CDR1 MNHEY, CDR2 SMNVEV (reference sequence). The chain's CDR3 is CTSRRTEGYGYTF. CDR3 DNA sequence: TGTACCAGTCGACGGACAGAAGGGTATGGCTACACCTTC.

This clonotype showed up many times. This chain uses TRBV10-3 with TRBJ1-1; D not certain. Germline V gene data show CDR1 as ENHRY and CDR2 as SYGVKD. The CDR3 length is 12 residues. V lost 2 bases and J 7 bases, leaving 8 bases between the germline ends. This chain's CDR3 is CAISELGNEAFF. Written as DNA, the CDR3 is TGTGCCATCAGTGAGCTTGGAAATGAAGCTTTCTTT.

This clonotype was picked up many times. This rearrangement joins TRBV20-1 to TRBJ2-7, with 11 bases aligning to TRBD1. The CDR3 runs 16 residues. J was trimmed by 3 bases and V by 0 bases; bases with no gene match: 7. Germline lookup yields CDR1 DFQATT and CDR2 SNEGSKA (reference sequence). CDR3: CSARDSQGQGGYEQYF. CDR3 nucleotides: TGCAGTGCTAGAGATTCCCAGGGACAGGGGGGCTACGAGCAGTACTTC.

This clonotype was seen a few times. V and J are TRBV5-1 and TRBJ1-2; 7 bases line up with TRBD1. The junction had 9 bases not matched to a gene; V was cut back by 4 bases and J by 3 bases. CDR3 size: 15 residues. Germline V gene sequence: CDR1 SGHRS, CDR2 YFSETQ. For the CDR3, the DNA is TGCGCCAGCAGCGACCGACAGGGTGGGGACTATGGCTACACCTTC. Translated: CASSDRQGGDYGYTF.

This clonotype has only a few counts. The chain uses TRBV6-1 and TRBJ2-7; D is unresolved. V was cut by 7 bases and J by 3 bases, with 16 bases left in between. Germline-derived CDR1 and CDR2 are MNHNS and SASEGT. The CDR3 spans 14 residues. The chain's CDR3 is CASTQVGSDYEQYF. The CDR3 DNA follows: TGTGCCAGCACCCAAGTCGGATCTGACTACGAGCAGTACTTC.

The chain recombines TRBV20-1 with TRBJ2-1; TRBD2 aligns across 12 bases. With V trimmed by 5 bases and J by 4 bases, 9 bases remained unmatched. Germline V gives CDR1 DFQATT, CDR2 SNEGSKA (reference sequence). The CDR3 is 16 residues long. The CDR3 bases are TGCAGTGCTCCCCAGGGCGGACTAGCGGGGTACAATGAGCAGTTCTTC. Its translation is CSAPQGGLAGYNEQFF.

In this sample, this clonotype turned up many times. J is TRBJ1-5 and V is TRBV20-1, with TRBD1 as a possible D gene (5 bases). CDR3 length: 14 residues. The ends were cut back, 2 bases at V and 3 bases at J, with 11 bases in the middle. Looked up from germline, CDR1 is DFQATT and CDR2 is SNEGSKA (reference sequence). CDR3 bases: TGCAGTGCTAGAAGGGACGGGGTCAATCAGCCCCAGCATTTT. It codes for CSARRDGVNQPQHF.